A selection of T cell receptor beta chains follows, all from one sample in a study of OX40 agonist ivuxolimab in advanced cancers. Here immunoSEQ multiplex PCR was the method, and the copy in TCRdb shows in-frame clones only, minus some. The sample lists around 60,000 clones, approximately 90% seen once, with roughly 13% in the top ten. The sequencing here drew on CD4+ or CD8+ T cells sorted from blood, taken in a trial of the OX40 agonist ivuxolimab. Receptors were obtained from an adult with an advanced solid tumor such as melanoma, head and neck, liver or kidney cancer. CDR3s include the opening cysteine and the closing phenylalanine or tryptophan. D genes are given only for firm matches. Only part of the rows carry a size: once, few, many, or a class if the clone is expanded.

cdr3_aa	cdr3_nt	j_call	d_call	v_call	clone_size
CSVQTSGPGELFF	TGCAGCGTCCAAACTAGCGGGCCCGGGGAGCTGTTTTTT	TRBJ2-2	TRBD2	TRBV29-1	-
CASSIGTNSYNEQFF	TGTGCCAGTAGTATTGGGACAAACTCCTACAATGAGCAGTTCTTC	TRBJ2-1	-	TRBV19	many
CSARNREYEQYF	TGCAGCGCAAGAAACCGAGAATACGAGCAGTACTTC	TRBJ2-7	-	TRBV29-1	-
CASRNTPYEQYF	TGTGCCAGCAGAAATACCCCGTATGAGCAGTACTTC	TRBJ2-5	-	TRBV7-9	-
CASSQDSLVLAGGRDNEQFF	TGCGCCAGCAGCCAAGATAGTTTGGTCCTAGCGGGAGGAAGAGACAATGAGCAGTTCTTC	TRBJ2-1	TRBD2	TRBV4-3	-
CASSQAERGSTFYEQYF	TGCGCCAGCAGCCAAGCGGAGCGGGGGTCGACGTTCTACGAGCAGTACTTC	TRBJ2-7	TRBD2	TRBV4-1	once
CASSPRQGSNQPQHF	TGTGCCAGCAGCCCTAGACAGGGAAGCAATCAGCCCCAGCATTTT	TRBJ1-5	TRBD1	TRBV7-8	-
CASVIVLINYGYTF	TGTGCCAGCGTCATTGTCCTGATTAACTATGGCTACACCTTC	TRBJ1-2	-	TRBV7-9	-
CASSPYPTGPYEQYF	TGTGCCAGCAGTCCCTATCCGACAGGTCCCTACGAGCAGTACTTC	TRBJ2-7	-	TRBV25-1	-
CASSLNDIGTGELFF	TGTGCCAGCAGCTTAAACGATATAGGCACCGGGGAGCTGTTTTTT	TRBJ2-2	-	TRBV7-3	-
CASSKEVSLGTLNSSYEQYF	TGTGCCAGCAGCAAAGAGGTTTCCCTTGGGACCCTCAATAGCTCCTACGAGCAGTACTTC	TRBJ2-7	-	TRBV21-1	once